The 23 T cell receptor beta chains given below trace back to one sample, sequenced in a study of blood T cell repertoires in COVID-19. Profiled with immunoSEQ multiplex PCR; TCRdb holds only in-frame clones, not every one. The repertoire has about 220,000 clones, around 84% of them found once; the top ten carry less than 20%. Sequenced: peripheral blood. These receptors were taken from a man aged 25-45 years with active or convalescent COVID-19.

In DNA, the CDR3 is TGTGCCAGCAGCCCCCGGGGGGCGACTAGCGGGAGAGACGAGCAGTTCTTC. Its translation: CASSPRGATSGRDEQFF. The V gene is TRBV3-1 (or the pseudogene TRBV3-2), the J gene TRBJ2-1, with 12 bases lining up with TRBD2. Germline assignment: CDR1 LGHDT and CDR2 YNNKEL (reference sequence). This CDR3 region has 17 residues. V dropped 4 bases and J dropped 10; count of bases not matched to a gene: 14.

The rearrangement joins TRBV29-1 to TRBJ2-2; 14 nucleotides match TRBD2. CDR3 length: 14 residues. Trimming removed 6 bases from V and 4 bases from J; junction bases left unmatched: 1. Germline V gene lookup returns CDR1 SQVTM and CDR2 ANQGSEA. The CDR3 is CSVGTSGGTGELFF. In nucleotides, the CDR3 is TGCAGCGTCGGGACTAGCGGGGGCACCGGGGAGCTGTTTTTT.

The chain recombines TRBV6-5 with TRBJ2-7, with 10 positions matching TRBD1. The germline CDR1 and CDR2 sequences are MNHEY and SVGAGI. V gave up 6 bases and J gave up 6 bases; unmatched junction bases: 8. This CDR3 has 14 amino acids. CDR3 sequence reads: CASRPGTGVSEQYF. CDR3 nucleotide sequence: TGTGCCAGCAGACCCGGGACAGGGGTTTCCGAGCAGTACTTC.

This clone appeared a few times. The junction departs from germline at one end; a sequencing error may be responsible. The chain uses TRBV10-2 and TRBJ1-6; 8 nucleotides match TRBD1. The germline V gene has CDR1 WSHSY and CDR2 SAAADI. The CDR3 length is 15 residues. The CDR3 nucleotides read TGTGCCAGCCAGGGGGCGAACAGGAAAAATTCACCCCTCCACTTT. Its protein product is CASQGANRKNSPLHF.

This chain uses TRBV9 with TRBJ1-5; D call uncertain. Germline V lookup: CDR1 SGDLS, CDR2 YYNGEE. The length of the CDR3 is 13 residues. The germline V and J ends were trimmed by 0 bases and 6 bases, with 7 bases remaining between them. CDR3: CASSVDGSQPQHF. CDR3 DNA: TGTGCCAGCAGCGTAGATGGTAGTCAGCCCCAGCATTTT.

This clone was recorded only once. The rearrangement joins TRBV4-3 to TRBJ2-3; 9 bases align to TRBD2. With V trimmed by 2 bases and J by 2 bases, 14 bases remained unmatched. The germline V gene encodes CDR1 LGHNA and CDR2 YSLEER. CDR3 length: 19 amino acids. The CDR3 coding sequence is TGCGCCAGCAGCCAATCCGCCAGAGGGCTAGCGGGATTCACAGATACGCAGTATTTT. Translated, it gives CASSQSARGLAGFTDTQYF.

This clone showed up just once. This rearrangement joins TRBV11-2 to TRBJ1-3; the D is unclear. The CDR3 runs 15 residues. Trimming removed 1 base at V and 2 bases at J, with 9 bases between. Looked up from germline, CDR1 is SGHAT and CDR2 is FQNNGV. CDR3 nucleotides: TGTGCCAGCAGCTTAGGTACGTCGGCTGGAAACACCATATATTTT. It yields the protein CASSLGTSAGNTIYF.

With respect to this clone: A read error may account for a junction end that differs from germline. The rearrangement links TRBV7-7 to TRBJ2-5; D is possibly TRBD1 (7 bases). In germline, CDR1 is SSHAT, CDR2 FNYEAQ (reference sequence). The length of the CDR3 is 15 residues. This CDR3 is CASSLGGTAQETQYF. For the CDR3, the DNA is TGTGCTAGCAGCTTAGGCGGGACAGCCCAAGAGACCCAGTACTTC.

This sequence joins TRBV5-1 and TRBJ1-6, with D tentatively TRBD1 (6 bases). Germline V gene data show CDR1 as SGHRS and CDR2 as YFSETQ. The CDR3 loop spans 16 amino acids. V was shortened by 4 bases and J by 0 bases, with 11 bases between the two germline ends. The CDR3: CASSAQGSSYNSPLHF. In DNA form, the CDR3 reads TGCGCCAGCAGCGCGCAGGGGAGCTCCTATAATTCACCCCTCCACTTT.

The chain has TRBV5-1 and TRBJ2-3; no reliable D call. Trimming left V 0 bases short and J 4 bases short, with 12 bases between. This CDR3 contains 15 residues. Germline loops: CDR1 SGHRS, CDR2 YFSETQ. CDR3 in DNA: TGCGCCAGCAGCTTGGGAAGTGGCGAGGCAGATACGCAGTATTTT. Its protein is CASSLGSGEADTQYF.

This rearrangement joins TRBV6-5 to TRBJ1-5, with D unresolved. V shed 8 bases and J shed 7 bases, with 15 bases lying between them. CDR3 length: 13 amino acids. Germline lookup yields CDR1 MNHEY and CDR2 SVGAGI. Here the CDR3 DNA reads TGTGCCAGCTCAAGACGGAGAACACAGCCCCAGCATTTT. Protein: CASSRRRTQPQHF.

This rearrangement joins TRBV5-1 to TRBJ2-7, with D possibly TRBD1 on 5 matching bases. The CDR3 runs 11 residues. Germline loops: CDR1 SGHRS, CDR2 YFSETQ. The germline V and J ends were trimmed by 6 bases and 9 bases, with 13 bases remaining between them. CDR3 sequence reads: CASKGETGQYF. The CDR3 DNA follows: TGCGCCAGCAAAGGGGAAACGGGGCAGTACTTC.

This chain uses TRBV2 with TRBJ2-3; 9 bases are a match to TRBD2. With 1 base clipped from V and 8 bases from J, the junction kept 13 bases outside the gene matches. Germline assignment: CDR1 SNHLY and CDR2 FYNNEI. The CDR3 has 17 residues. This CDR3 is CASSEDPWGGRAATQYF. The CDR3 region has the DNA TGTGCCAGCAGTGAAGACCCCTGGGGCGGGAGGGCCGCTACGCAGTATTTT. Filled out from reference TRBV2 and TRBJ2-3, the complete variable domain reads EPEVTQTPSHQVTQMGQEVILRCVPISNHLYFYWYRQILGQKVEFLVSFYNNEISEKSEIFDDQFSVERPDGSNFTLKIRSTKLEDSAMYFCASSEDPWGGRAATQYFGPGTRLTVL.

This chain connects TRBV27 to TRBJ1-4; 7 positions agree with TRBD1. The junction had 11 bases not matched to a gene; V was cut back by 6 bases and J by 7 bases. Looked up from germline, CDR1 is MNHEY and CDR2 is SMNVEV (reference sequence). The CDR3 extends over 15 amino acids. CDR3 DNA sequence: TGTGCCAGCAGCCCTTGGGGAACAGGGGTTGAAAAACTGTTTTTT. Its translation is CASSPWGTGVEKLFF.

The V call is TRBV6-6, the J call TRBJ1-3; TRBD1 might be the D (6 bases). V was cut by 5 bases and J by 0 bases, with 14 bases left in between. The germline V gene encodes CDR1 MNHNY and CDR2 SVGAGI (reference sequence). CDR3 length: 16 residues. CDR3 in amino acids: CASSLGTQNSGNTIYF. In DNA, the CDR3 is TGTGCCAGCAGTCTGGGGACACAAAACTCTGGAAACACCATATATTTT.

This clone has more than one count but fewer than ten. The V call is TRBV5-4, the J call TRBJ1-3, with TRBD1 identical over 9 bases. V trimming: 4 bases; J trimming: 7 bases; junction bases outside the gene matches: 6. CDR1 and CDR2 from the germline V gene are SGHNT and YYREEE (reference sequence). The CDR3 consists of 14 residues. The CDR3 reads CASSVQGARNTIYF. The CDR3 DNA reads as TGTGCCAGCAGCGTACAGGGGGCAAGGAACACCATATATTTT. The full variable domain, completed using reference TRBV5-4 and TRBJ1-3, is ETGVTQSPTHLIKTRGQQVTLRCSSQSGHNTVSWYQQALGQGPQFIFQYYREEENGRGNFPPRFSGLQFPNYSSELNVNALELDDSALYLCASSVQGARNTIYFGEGSWLTVV.

CDR3 sequence: CASSETSGYTDTQYF. As DNA, the CDR3 is TGTGCCAGCAGTGAGACTAGCGGATACACAGATACGCAGTATTTT. This rearrangement joins TRBV2 to TRBJ2-3; TRBD2 agrees at 9 bases. The ends lost 3 bases at V and 2 bases at J; junction bases unmatched: 3. Germline V CDR1 and CDR2: SNHLY, FYNNEI. CDR3 length equals 15 residues.

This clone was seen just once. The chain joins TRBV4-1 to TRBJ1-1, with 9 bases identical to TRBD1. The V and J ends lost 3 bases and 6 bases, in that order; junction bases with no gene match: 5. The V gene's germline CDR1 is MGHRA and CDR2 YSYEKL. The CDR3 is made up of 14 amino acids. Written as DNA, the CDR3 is TGCGCCAGCAGCCAGGGACAGGGAGAGGCTGAAGCTTTCTTT. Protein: CASSQGQGEAEAFF.

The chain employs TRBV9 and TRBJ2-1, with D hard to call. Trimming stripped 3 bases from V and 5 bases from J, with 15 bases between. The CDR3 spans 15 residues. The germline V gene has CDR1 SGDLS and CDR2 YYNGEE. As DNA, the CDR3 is TGTGCCAGCAGCGCCTCACTGACGACTCACAATGAGCAGTTCTTC. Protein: CASSASLTTHNEQFF.

This chain's CDR3 is CASSLTGDTGELFF. In DNA, the CDR3 is TGTGCCAGCAGTTTAACAGGAGACACCGGGGAGCTGTTTTTT. The chain links TRBV28 to TRBJ2-2, with D possibly TRBD1 on 5 matching bases. The CDR3 totals 14 residues. Germline CDR1 is MDHEN and CDR2 is SYDVKM. Trimming stripped 2 bases from V and 3 bases from J, with 7 bases between.

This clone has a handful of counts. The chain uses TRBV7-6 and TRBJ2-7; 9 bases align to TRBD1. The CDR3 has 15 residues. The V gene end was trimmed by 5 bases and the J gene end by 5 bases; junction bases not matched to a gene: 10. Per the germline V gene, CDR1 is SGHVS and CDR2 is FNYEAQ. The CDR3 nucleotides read TGTGCCAGCAGCCAAGCCGGGACAGGGTCCCACGAGCAGTACTTC. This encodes CASSQAGTGSHEQYF.

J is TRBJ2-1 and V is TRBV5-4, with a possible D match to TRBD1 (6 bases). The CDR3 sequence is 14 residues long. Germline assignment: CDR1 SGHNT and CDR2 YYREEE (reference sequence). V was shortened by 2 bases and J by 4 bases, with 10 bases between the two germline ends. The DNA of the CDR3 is TGTGCCAGCAGCTTCTGGACAGATTACAATGAGCAGTTCTTC. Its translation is CASSFWTDYNEQFF.

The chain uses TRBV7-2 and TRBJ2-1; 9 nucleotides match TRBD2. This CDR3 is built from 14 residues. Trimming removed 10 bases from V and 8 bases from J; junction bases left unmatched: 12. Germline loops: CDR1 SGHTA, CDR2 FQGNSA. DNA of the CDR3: TGTGCCACAGCCTGGCGGGGGGGCGCCGATGAGCAGTTCTTC. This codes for CATAWRGGADEQFF.